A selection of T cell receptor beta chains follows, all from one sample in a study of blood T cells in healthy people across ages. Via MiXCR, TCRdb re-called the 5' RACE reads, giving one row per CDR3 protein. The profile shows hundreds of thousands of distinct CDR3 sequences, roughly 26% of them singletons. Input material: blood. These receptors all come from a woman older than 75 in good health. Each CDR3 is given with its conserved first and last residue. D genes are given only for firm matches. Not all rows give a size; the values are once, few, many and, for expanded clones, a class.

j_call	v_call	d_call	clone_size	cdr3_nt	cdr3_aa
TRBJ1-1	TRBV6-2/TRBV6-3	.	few	TGTGCCGGCAGAACCTTATACGGACGGGGCACTGAAGCTTTCTTT	CAGRTLYGRGTEAFF
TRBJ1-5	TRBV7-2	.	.	TGTGCCAGCAGCTCAAACGGGGGTCGGCAGCCCCAGCATTTT	CASSSNGGRQPQHF
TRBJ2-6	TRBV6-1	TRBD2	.	TGTGCCAGCCGGGGGGTGGGGGTGTTTGGGGCCAACGTCCTGACTTTC	CASRGVGVFGANVLTF
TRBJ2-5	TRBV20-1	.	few	TGCAGTGCTAGAGATGCTAGCTGGGAGACCCAGTACTTC	CSARDASWETQYF
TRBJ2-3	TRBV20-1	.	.	TGCAGTGCTAGAGATGGGCGCGGGACCCTCGATACGCAGTATTTT	CSARDGRGTLDTQYF
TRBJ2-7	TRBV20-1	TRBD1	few	TGCAGTGCTAGCCGGACAGGTTACGAGCAGTACTTC	CSASRTGYEQYF
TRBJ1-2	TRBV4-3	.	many	TGCGCCAGCAGCCAAGATTTGGGCGCAACCAACTATGGCTACACCTTC	CASSQDLGATNYGYTF
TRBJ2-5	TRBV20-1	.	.	TGCAGTGCGGACCGAAAAGAGACCCAGTACTTC	CSADRKETQYF
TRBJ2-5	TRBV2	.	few	TGTGCCAGCAGCCAACGAGGGGGCGGGGGAGCGGAAACCCAGTACTTC	CASSQRGGGGAETQYF
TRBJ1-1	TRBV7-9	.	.	TGTGCCAGCGAACGGCGGGGGGCACAGGGTGAAGCTTTCTTT	CASERRGAQGEAFF
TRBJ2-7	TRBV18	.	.	TGTGCCAGCTCACCACCCAGGGGTCAGGACGAGCAGTACTTC	CASSPPRGQDEQYF
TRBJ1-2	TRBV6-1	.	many	TGTGCCAGCAGCGAAACAGGAGCCTATGGCTACACCTTC	CASSETGAYGYTF
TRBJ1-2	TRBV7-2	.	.	TGTGCCAGCAGCCCCTACGGACGATATGGCTACACCTTC	CASSPYGRYGYTF
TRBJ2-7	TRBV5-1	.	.	TGCGCCAGCAGCTCCCTTGGGTCTGACGAGTACTTC	CASSSLGSDEYF
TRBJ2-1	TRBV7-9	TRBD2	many	TGTGCCAGCAGCCCCGCGGGGGGGGGGAACAATGAGCAGTTCTTC	CASSPAGGGNNEQFF
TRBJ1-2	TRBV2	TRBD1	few	TGTGCCAGCAGTGTTCTACAGGGGGCTAACTATGGCTACACCTTC	CASSVLQGANYGYTF
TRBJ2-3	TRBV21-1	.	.	TGTGCCAGCAGCAGACAGGGGTACACAGATACGCAGTATTTT	CASSRQGYTDTQYF
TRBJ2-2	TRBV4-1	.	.	TGCGCCAGCAGTAAGGTCTCGAACACCGGGGAGCTGTTTTTT	CASSKVSNTGELFF
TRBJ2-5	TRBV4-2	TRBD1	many	TGTGCCAGCAGCCAGTGGACAGGGGTAGAGACCCAGTACTTC	CASSQWTGVETQYF
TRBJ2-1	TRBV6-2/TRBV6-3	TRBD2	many	TGTGCCAGCAGTTATCCGGGACTAGCGGGGAGAAGTGAGCAGTTCTTC	CASSYPGLAGRSEQFF
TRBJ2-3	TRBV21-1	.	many	TGTGCCAGCACCCCCCAACCTAGCGGTAGCACAGATACGCAGTATTTT	CASTPQPSGSTDTQYF
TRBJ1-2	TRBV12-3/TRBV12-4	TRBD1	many	TGTGCCAGCAGTTTGTCCGACAGGGGTCATGGCTACACCTTC	CASSLSDRGHGYTF
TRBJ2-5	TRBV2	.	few	TGTGCCAGCAGAGTACAGGGTCCGCCAGAGACCCAGTACTTC	CASRVQGPPETQYF